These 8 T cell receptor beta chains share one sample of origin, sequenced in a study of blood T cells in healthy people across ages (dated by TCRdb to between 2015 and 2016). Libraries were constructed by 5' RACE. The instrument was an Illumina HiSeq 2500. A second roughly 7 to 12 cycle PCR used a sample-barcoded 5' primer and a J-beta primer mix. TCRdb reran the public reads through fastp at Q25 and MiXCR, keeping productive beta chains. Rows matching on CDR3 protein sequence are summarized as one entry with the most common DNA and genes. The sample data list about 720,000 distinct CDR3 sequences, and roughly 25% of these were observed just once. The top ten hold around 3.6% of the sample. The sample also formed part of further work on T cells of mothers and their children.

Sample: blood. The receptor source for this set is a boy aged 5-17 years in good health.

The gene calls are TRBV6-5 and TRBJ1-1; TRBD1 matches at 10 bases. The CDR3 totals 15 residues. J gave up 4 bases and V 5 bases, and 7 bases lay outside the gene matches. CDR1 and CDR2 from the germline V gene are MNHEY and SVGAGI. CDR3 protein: CASSRTGTGVTEAFF. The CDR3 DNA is TGTGCCAGCAGTAGGACCGGGACAGGGGTCACTGAAGCTTTCTTT.

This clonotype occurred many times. The CDR3 is CASSPGGTGPNIQYF. The DNA for the CDR3 is TGCGCCAGCAGCCCAGGCGGGACAGGACCCAACATTCAGTACTTC. This sequence joins TRBV5-1 and TRBJ2-4, with 8 positions matching TRBD1. V gave up 4 bases and J gave up 7 bases; unmatched junction bases: 10. This CDR3 contains 15 residues. Per the germline V gene, CDR1 is SGHRS and CDR2 is YFSETQ.

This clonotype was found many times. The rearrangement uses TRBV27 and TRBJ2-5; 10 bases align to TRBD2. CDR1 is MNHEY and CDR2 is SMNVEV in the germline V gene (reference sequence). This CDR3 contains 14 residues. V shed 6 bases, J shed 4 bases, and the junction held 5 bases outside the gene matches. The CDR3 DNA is TGTGCCAGCAGGAGCGGGGGGGCAGGAGAGACCCAGTACTTC. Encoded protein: CASRSGGAGETQYF.

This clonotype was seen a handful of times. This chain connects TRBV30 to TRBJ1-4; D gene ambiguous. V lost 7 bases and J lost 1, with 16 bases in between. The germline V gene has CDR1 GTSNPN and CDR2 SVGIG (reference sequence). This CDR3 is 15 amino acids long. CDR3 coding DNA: TGTGCCTCGGGGATGGGGATATTAACTAATGAAAAACTGTTTTTT. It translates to CASGMGILTNEKLFF.

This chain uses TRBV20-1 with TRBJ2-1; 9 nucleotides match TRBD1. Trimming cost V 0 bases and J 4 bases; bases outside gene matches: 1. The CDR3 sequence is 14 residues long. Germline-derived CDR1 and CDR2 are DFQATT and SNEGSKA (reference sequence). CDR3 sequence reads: CSARDGQGYNEQFF. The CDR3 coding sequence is TGCAGTGCTAGAGATGGACAGGGGTACAATGAGCAGTTCTTC.

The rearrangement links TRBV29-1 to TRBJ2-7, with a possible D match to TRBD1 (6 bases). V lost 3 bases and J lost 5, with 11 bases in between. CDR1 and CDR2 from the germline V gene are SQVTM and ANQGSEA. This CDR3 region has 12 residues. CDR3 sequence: CSVDTGKDEQYF. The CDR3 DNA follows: TGCAGCGTTGACACAGGGAAGGACGAGCAGTACTTC.

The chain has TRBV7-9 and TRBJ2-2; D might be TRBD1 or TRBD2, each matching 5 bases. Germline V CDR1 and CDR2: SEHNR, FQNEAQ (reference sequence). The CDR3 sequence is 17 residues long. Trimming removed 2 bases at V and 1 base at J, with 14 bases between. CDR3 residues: CASSLTPGTGNTGELFF. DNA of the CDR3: TGTGCCAGCAGCTTAACCCCCGGGACGGGGAACACCGGGGAGCTGTTTTTT.

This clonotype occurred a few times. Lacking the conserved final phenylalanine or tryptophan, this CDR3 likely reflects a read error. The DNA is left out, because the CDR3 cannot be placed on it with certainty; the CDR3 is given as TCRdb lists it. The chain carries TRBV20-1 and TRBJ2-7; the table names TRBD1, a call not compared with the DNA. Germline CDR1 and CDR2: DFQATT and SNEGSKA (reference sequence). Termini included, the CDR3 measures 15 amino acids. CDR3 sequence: CSARDQRGLRGSPPL.